This TCR beta chain was recorded in a study of blood T cell repertoires in COVID-19. Study in general: PBMCs, B-cell-depleted T cells, or T cells provided the cDNA or gDNA that made up the material.

Assay used: immunoSEQ multiplex PCR; TCRdb lists only in-frame clones, some missing. The table records about 110,000 clones, 80% to 90% of them present only once. This CDR3 comprises 16 residues. J lost 3 bases, V lost 2 bases, and 6 bases had no gene match. Germline V lookup: CDR1 SGHRS, CDR2 YFSETQ. The chain combines TRBV5-1 with TRBJ2-2; TRBD2 aligns across 8 bases. Sequencing used peripheral blood. The sequence derives from a man aged 40-55 years with active or convalescent COVID-19. This CDR3 reads CASSLSLAGYTGELFF. CDR3 nucleotide sequence: TGCGCCAGCAGCTTAAGTCTAGCGGGCTACACCGGGGAGCTGTTTTTT.